The 9 T cell receptor beta chains reported below all come from one sample, sequenced in a study of T cell repertoires in cytomegalovirus infection. TCRdb re-called the reads with MiXCR, one entry per CDR3 protein. In the table there are about 530,000 distinct CDR3 sequences, about 26% of which are singletons. Sequenced input: PBMCs. These receptors were taken from a human donor in good health (CMV status not recorded). Some clones in this sample may be carry-over from other donors' samples.

The J gene is TRBJ2-7, the V gene TRBV20-1, with D tentatively TRBD1 or TRBD2 (5 bases each). V lost 2 bases to trimming and J lost 2 bases, with 10 bases between them. Per germline, CDR1 DFQATT and CDR2 SNEGSKA (reference sequence). CDR3 length equals 13 residues. The CDR3 loop is CSARIGTTYEQYF. Written as DNA, the CDR3 is TGCAGTGCTAGAATCGGGACCACCTACGAGCAGTACTTC.

The chain employs TRBV28 and TRBJ1-2, with 8 positions matching TRBD1. Trimming took 5 bases from V and 8 from J; bases not matched to a gene: 10. Per the germline V gene, CDR1 is MDHEN and CDR2 is SYDVKM. The CDR3 runs 14 residues. The DNA for the CDR3 is TGTGCCAGCAGTGTGGACAGGGTGATTGGGGGCTACACCTTC. The encoded protein is CASSVDRVIGGYTF.

This clonotype appeared many times. CDR3 in amino acids: CASSPRGSGSLAKNIQYF. In nucleotides, the CDR3 is TGTGCCAGCAGTCCCAGGGGTAGCGGGAGCCTAGCCAAAAACATTCAGTACTTC. V and J are TRBV12-3 or TRBV12-4 and TRBJ2-4, with TRBD2 identical over 9 bases. The CDR3 runs to 18 residues. V trimming: 5 bases; J trimming: 0 bases; junction bases outside the gene matches: 11.

The J gene is TRBJ2-5, the V gene TRBV29-1; tentative D call: TRBD1 (5 bases). The CDR3 contains 12 residues. Trimming stripped 3 bases from V and 5 bases from J, with 10 bases between. CDR1 SQVTM and CDR2 ANQGSEA come from the germline V gene. CDR3 amino acids: CSVEGPSETQYF. The CDR3 DNA sequence: TGCAGCGTTGAGGGGCCCAGCGAGACCCAGTACTTC. Variable domain in full (rest from reference TRBV29-1 and TRBJ2-5): SAVISQKPSRDICQRGTSLTIQCQVDSQVTMMFWYRQQPGQSLTLIATANQGSEATYESGFVIDKFPISRPNLTFSTLTVSNMSPEDSSIYLCSVEGPSETQYFGPGTRLLVL.

The chain has TRBV6-5 and TRBJ2-1; 12 positions agree with TRBD2. The CDR3 extends over 14 amino acids. The V gene's germline CDR1 is MNHEY and CDR2 SVGAGI. The V and J ends lost 8 bases and 7 bases, in that order; junction bases with no gene match: 6. The chain's CDR3 is CASLTSGRSNEQFF. The DNA for the CDR3 is TGTGCCAGCCTAACTAGCGGGAGGTCGAATGAGCAGTTCTTC.

This clonotype has a count of ten or more. This chain connects TRBV6-1 to TRBJ2-7; no clear D gene. V gave up 6 bases and J gave up 3 bases, with 6 bases separating them. The germline V gene has CDR1 MNHNS and CDR2 SASEGT. The CDR3 spans 11 residues. CDR3 sequence (DNA): TGTGCCAGCAGAGAAATCTACGAGCAGTACTTC. The encoded protein is CASREIYEQYF.

The gene calls are TRBV4-3 and TRBJ1-5; D is unclear. With 0 bases removed from V and 3 bases from J, the gap between germline ends came to 12 bases. The CDR3 has 16 residues. Germline V CDR1 and CDR2: LGHNA, YSLEER. CDR3 residues: CASSQELGQFNQPQHF. The CDR3 nucleotides read TGCGCCAGCAGCCAAGAGTTGGGTCAGTTCAATCAGCCCCAGCATTTT.

This chain connects TRBV29-1 to TRBJ1-6; no firm D call. Germline V gene sequence: CDR1 SQVTM, CDR2 ANQGSEA. V dropped 3 bases and J dropped 7 bases, with 13 bases sitting between them. The CDR3 loop spans 14 amino acids. The DNA for the CDR3 is TGCAGCGTTGATTATACCTTGAGGAATTCACCCCTCCACTTT. Its protein product is CSVDYTLRNSPLHF.

This clonotype occurred a few times. The V call is TRBV29-1, the J call TRBJ2-7, with TRBD2 as a possible D gene (6 bases). Trimming took 2 bases from V and 7 from J, leaving 21 bases between them. In germline, CDR1 is SQVTM, CDR2 ANQGSEA. The CDR3 runs 15 residues. The CDR3 DNA is TGCAGCGTTGAAAGGCTAGCGTCATCACTGGGGGAGCAGTACTTC. It translates to CSVERLASSLGEQYF.